Listed below are T cell receptor beta chains from one sample, sequenced in a study of cytomegalovirus exposure and HLA in healthy donors. The method was immunoSEQ multiplex PCR; TCRdb's version includes in-frame clones alone and lacks a portion of them. The sample shows more than 130,000 clones, about 90% of them seen only once. The sequencing sample was made of PBMCs. The receptors come from a woman aged 18-30 years in good health and CMV-seropositive. Each CDR3 is given without its conserved first and last residue.

TRBV7-8	TRBJ2-5	ASSLGTAQETQY
TRBV19	TRBJ2-4	ASSIHSLKNIQY
TRBV11-2	TRBJ2-5	ASSWVAGAAETQY
TRBV4-2	TRBJ2-2	ASSQGTEGTGELF
TRBV5-1	TRBJ2-1	ASSLKPPASGGARSYNEQF
TRBV27	TRBJ1-2	ASRENSWKGQRNGAGYT
TRBV7-3	TRBJ2-3	ASSIGGVSTDTQY
TRBV15	TRBJ1-2	ATSRFTGSENGYT
TRBV7-3	TRBJ2-2	ASSLGTSGNTGELF
TRBV6-5	TRBJ2-7	ASRAPSGYEQY
TRBV7-9	TRBJ2-1	ASSAAGQGSGNEQF
TRBV28	TRBJ1-5	ASSTRTVNQPQH
TRBV6-6	TRBJ1-6	ASRQTQGFLNSPLH
TRBV28	TRBJ2-5	ASSSLDTDRETQY
TRBV27	TRBJ2-6	ASSPGRKVPRAGANVLT
TRBV7-6	TRBJ1-4	ASSLGTGKEKLF
TRBV5-6	TRBJ2-4	ASSLGQSKNIQY
TRBV5-1	TRBJ1-2	ASSPGRGWDYGYT
TRBV19	TRBJ1-1	ASSMSRGVEDEAF
TRBV18	TRBJ1-2	ASSLTDRAGGYT
TRBV10-3	TRBJ1-3	AISAPGQRSGNTIY
TRBV4-1	TRBJ2-1	ASSQGTTGTSVYNEQF
TRBV7-8	TRBJ2-7	ASSLRGNEQY
TRBV5-6	TRBJ2-1	ASSQTDRVFGEQF
TRBV28	TRBJ1-4	ASWGGIYEKLF
TRBV11-2	TRBJ2-3	ASSLAGGAADTQY
TRBV19	TRBJ2-5	ASSIPDRGKETQY
TRBV2	TRBJ1-1	ASSRGQGNTEAF
TRBV5-1	TRBJ2-2	ASSFPAGGTGELF
TRBV7-9	TRBJ1-5	ASSVGQISNQPQH
TRBV5-5	TRBJ1-5	ASSWGQANQPQH
TRBV10-3	TRBJ2-1	ATRLAGDGEQF
TRBV5-1	TRBJ2-1	ASSLEFVLGADEQF
TRBV5-4	TRBJ2-5	ASSLGLAGGRETQY
TRBV5-6	TRBJ2-1	ASSLGTLSYNEQF
TRBV27	TRBJ1-1	ASSRRTNTEAF
TRBV5-1	TRBJ1-4	ASSLSGRRSSNEKLF
TRBV28	TRBJ1-6	ASSLPGRIRGSPLH
TRBV30	TRBJ1-2	AWSLRENYGYT
TRBV12-5	TRBJ2-3	ASGLTWADTQY
TRBV4-3	TRBJ2-1	ASSQQDNEQF
TRBV5-1	TRBJ1-2	ASSPQVANYGYT
TRBV28	TRBJ2-3	ASSPQGADTQY
TRBV6-6	TRBJ1-3	ASSGTAGNTIY
TRBV5-1	TRBJ2-3	ASSPERGGTDTQY
TRBV11-3	TRBJ2-3	ASSSGITDTQY
TRBV6-6	TRBJ2-1	ASSGIVRNEQF
TRBV11-3	TRBJ2-3	ASSWGTGGADTQY
TRBV29-1	TRBJ1-4	SARDIATNEKLF